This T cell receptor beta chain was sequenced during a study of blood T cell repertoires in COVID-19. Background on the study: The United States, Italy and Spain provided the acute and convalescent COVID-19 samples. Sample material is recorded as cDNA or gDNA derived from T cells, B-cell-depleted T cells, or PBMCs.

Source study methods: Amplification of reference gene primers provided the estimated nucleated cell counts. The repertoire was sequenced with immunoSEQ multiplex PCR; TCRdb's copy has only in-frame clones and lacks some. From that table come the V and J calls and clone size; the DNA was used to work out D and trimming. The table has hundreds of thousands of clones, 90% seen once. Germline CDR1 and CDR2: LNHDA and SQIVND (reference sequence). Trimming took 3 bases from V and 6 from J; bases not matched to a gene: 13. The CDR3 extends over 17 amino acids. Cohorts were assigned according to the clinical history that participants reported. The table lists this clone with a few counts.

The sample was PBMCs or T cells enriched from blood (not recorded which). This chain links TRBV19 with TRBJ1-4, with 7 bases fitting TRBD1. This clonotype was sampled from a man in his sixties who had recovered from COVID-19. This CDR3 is CASSIPPFRGTHEKLFF. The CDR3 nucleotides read TGTGCCAGTAGTATCCCGCCCTTCAGGGGGACCCATGAAAAACTGTTTTTT.